The clone carrying this T cell receptor (beta chain) came up a few times. Its target is unknown. Researchers built TCR beta libraries using quantitative 5'-RACE with molecular barcodes. TCRdb used MiXCR to reprocess the 5' RACE reads, holding one entry per CDR3 protein. The top ten hold over 1% of the sample, which has a few hundred thousand distinct CDR3 sequences, 15% to 20% seen once. The data originate from a study of CD8 T cells in ankylosing spondylitis. Study findings and constraints: It appeared that ankylosing spondylitis blood was characterized by a TCR beta motif of about eight highly homologous variants. Within matched ankylosing spondylitis synovial fluid, disease-linked clones were reportedly significantly enriched. Previous work reported some of these motif variants in the synovial fluid and blood of reactive arthritis. Clones linked with disease were CD8+ and fairly uncommon in the peripheral blood.

Germline V gene data show CDR1 as DFQATT and CDR2 as SNEGSKA (reference sequence). After removal of 3 bases from V and 4 bases from J, the junction contained 10 bases not matched to a gene. The CDR3 totals 16 residues. The rearrangement links TRBV20-1 to TRBJ2-7; 12 bases agree with TRBD2. Sequenced sample: blood, either unsorted or a sorted T cell fraction (not recorded which). The sequence came from a male donor with ankylosing spondylitis. CDR3 in DNA: TGCAGTGCTAGGCCAACTAGCGGGAGGATAGGTTACGAGCAGTACTTC. It yields the protein CSARPTSGRIGYEQYF.